This T cell receptor beta chain was found in a study of monozygotic twins with cystic fibrosis. Study-wide results and caveats: Monozygotic CF twin pairs shared significantly more nucleotide-identical clonotypes than unrelated CF individuals did.

Profiling relied on immunoSEQ multiplex PCR, and the TCRdb table lists in-frame clones only, not all of them. The sample has about 15,000 clones; roughly 98% are singletons. Deletions cut 0 bases from V and 1 base from J, with 6 bases between. The CDR3 covers 14 residues. CDR1 is MGHRA and CDR2 is YSYEKL in the germline V gene. On this clone itself: The antigen is not known.

Sequences were obtained from blood. The clonotype comes from a girl aged 2-9 years with cystic fibrosis. The chain joins TRBV4-1 to TRBJ1-1; D gene ambiguous. The chain's CDR3 is CASSQDPGNTEAFF. DNA for the CDR3: TGCGCCAGCAGCCAAGATCCGGGGAACACTGAAGCTTTCTTT.